The clone carrying this TCR beta chain has a single count. Germline loops: CDR1 SGHTA, CDR2 FQGNSA. The CDR3 has 17 residues. Losses at the gene ends were 5 bases for V and 7 bases for J; bases not matched to a gene: 16. The data derive from a study of control samples from healthy donors and cancer patients. TCRdb keeps only in-frame clones here, not all; method: immunoSEQ multiplex PCR. The data hold roughly 100,000 clones, with approximately 90% observed a single time. The material sequenced was PBMCs. The TCR was taken from a man in his 60s with lung cancer. The rearrangement uses TRBV7-2 and TRBJ2-1, with TRBD2 matching 8 bases. CDR3 DNA sequence: TGTGCCAGCAGCCAGGAGGTGATCGCGGGGGGACGGAATGAGCAGTTCTTC. The encoded protein is CASSQEVIAGGRNEQFF.